One and the same sample provided the 32 T cell receptor beta chains below, sequenced in a study of CD8 T cells in ankylosing spondylitis. Antigens of these TCRs are unknown. One entry per CDR3 protein, called by TCRdb with MiXCR from the 5' RACE reads. The sample contains about 390,000 distinct CDR3 sequences, more than 20% of which appear only once. Study outcomes and limitations: Fewer than 10 highly homologous variants formed a TCR beta motif that appeared characteristic of ankylosing spondylitis blood.

The sample taken for sequencing was blood, either unsorted or a sorted T cell fraction (not recorded which). All receptors derive from a male donor with ankylosing spondylitis.

V is TRBV6-2 or TRBV6-3 and J is TRBJ2-1; perhaps TRBD2 as D (5 bases). Germline lookup yields CDR1 MNHEY and CDR2 SVGEGT. The CDR3 runs 12 residues. V was trimmed by 8 bases and J by 9 bases, leaving 14 bases between them. Written as DNA, the CDR3 is TGTGCCAGCCGAGGGCAAGGGAGTGAGCAGTTCTTC. Translating it yields CASRGQGSEQFF.

This sequence joins TRBV20-1 and TRBJ2-2, with D tentatively TRBD2 (7 bases). The germline V and J ends were trimmed by 3 bases and 3 bases, with 14 bases remaining between them. This CDR3 is built from 15 residues. Germline CDR1 and CDR2: DFQATT and SNEGSKA (reference sequence). The CDR3 here is CSARGRGAYTGELFF. The DNA of the CDR3 is TGCAGTGCTAGGGGACGGGGGGCATACACCGGGGAGCTGTTTTTT.

This clonotype was found a few times. V usage is TRBV5-1 and J usage is TRBJ2-7; 11 positions agree with TRBD2. Germline V lookup: CDR1 SGHRS, CDR2 YFSETQ. This CDR3 region has 16 residues. V was clipped by 1 base and J by 2 bases; unmatched bases: 5. CDR3 residues: CASSLRLAGLTYEQYF. The DNA for the CDR3 is TGCGCCAGCAGCTTGCGACTAGCGGGGCTAACCTACGAGCAGTACTTC.

The genes are TRBV9 and TRBJ2-1; D is possibly TRBD1 or TRBD2 (5 bases each). Trimming stripped 2 bases from V and 0 bases from J, with 21 bases between. The CDR3 is 19 amino acids. Germline lookup yields CDR1 SGDLS and CDR2 YYNGEE. CDR3 in DNA: TGTGCCAGCAGCGTGTTCCGGGACCCTTACGGAAGCTCCTACAATGAGCAGTTCTTC. As protein: CASSVFRDPYGSSYNEQFF.

The sample holds a few counts of this clonotype. V is TRBV6-6 and J is TRBJ2-7, with D hard to call. The V and J ends lost 2 bases and 3 bases respectively, with 8 bases between them. CDR3 length equals 13 residues. Germline V gene data show CDR1 as MNHNY and CDR2 as SVGAGI (reference sequence). CDR3 nucleotide sequence: TGTGCCAGCAGTTACAACGTGTACTACGAGCAGTACTTC. The encoded protein is CASSYNVYYEQYF.

This clonotype has only one observation. This chain uses TRBV5-6 with TRBJ2-7; D remains ambiguous. This CDR3 is 14 amino acids long. Trimming left V 0 bases short and J 2 bases short, with 9 bases between. Germline values: CDR1 SGHDT, CDR2 YYEEEE. In DNA, the CDR3 is TGTGCCAGCAGCTTGGACAGCTGGGCCTACGAGCAGTACTTC. Its translation is CASSLDSWAYEQYF.

The V call is TRBV12-3 or TRBV12-4, the J call TRBJ2-1, with 10 nucleotides matching TRBD1. The CDR3 has 15 amino acids. Trimming removed 5 bases from V and 5 bases from J; junction bases left unmatched: 6. The CDR3 loop is CASSSRDRGNNEQFF. CDR3 in DNA: TGTGCCAGCAGTAGCCGGGACAGGGGAAACAATGAGCAGTTCTTC.

This sequence joins TRBV20-1 and TRBJ1-5, with no clear D. The CDR3 totals 11 residues. Germline V gene lookup returns CDR1 DFQATT and CDR2 SNEGSKA (reference sequence). Trimming left V 0 bases short and J 11 bases short, with 8 bases between. CDR3: CSARDWVAQHF. For the CDR3, the DNA is TGCAGTGCTAGAGACTGGGTGGCCCAGCATTTT.

This clonotype was recorded a few times. CDR3 in amino acids: CSARTSHRGQETQYF. The CDR3 DNA reads as TGCAGTGCTAGGACTAGCCATCGTGGTCAAGAGACCCAGTACTTC. The chain recombines TRBV20-1 with TRBJ2-5; 7 bases align to TRBD2. Trimming at V came to 3 bases and at J to 2 bases, leaving 9 bases not matched to a gene. Germline CDR1 is DFQATT and CDR2 is SNEGSKA (reference sequence). This CDR3 has 15 residues.

This clonotype was detected a few times. The chain has TRBV29-1 and TRBJ2-7, with D perhaps TRBD1 or TRBD2 (6 bases each). Germline-derived CDR1 and CDR2 are SQVTM and ANQGSEA. The CDR3 spans 13 residues. The ends were cut back, 6 bases at V and 2 bases at J, with 14 bases in the middle. The CDR3 nucleotides read TGCAGCGTAGGGACGGAGGGGGCCTACGAGCAGTACTTC. This translates into CSVGTEGAYEQYF.

The chain's CDR3 is CASSLEFRNTEAFF. CDR3 coding DNA: TGTGCCAGCAGCTTAGAGTTTAGGAACACTGAAGCTTTCTTT. The genes are TRBV7-9 and TRBJ1-1; D gene ambiguous. Germline V gene sequence: CDR1 SEHNR, CDR2 FQNEAQ (reference sequence). V gave up 1 base and J gave up 1 base, with 7 bases separating them. The CDR3 is made up of 14 amino acids.

The rearrangement links TRBV6-1 to TRBJ1-2, with D possibly being TRBD1 (6 bases). V was cut by 4 bases and J by 6 bases, with 12 bases left in between. This CDR3 is built from 13 residues. Germline values: CDR1 MNHNS, CDR2 SASEGT. CDR3 sequence: CASSGGQGNGYTF. CDR3 nucleotides: TGTGCCAGCAGTGGCGGGCAGGGGAATGGCTACACCTTC.

V is TRBV6-1 and J is TRBJ2-5; 10 bases are a match to TRBD1. Trimming at V came to 5 bases and at J to 5 bases, leaving 11 bases not matched to a gene. Germline V CDR1 and CDR2: MNHNS, SASEGT. The CDR3 extends over 16 amino acids. The CDR3: CASSKPSTGGVETQYF. In nucleotides, the CDR3 is TGTGCCAGCAGTAAACCATCGACAGGGGGCGTGGAGACCCAGTACTTC.

This clonotype came up a few times. The CDR3 coding sequence is TGTGCCAGCAGTTTACAACTAGCGGGATACAATGAGCAGTTCTTC. It specifies CASSLQLAGYNEQFF. The V gene is TRBV28, the J gene TRBJ2-1; 10 nucleotides align to TRBD2. V was clipped by 2 bases and J by 4 bases; unmatched bases: 2. The CDR3 is made up of 15 amino acids. CDR1 is MDHEN, CDR2 SYDVKM, per germline. Full variable domain (outside the CDR3, taken from reference TRBV28 and TRBJ2-1): DVKVTQSSRYLVKRTGEKVFLECVQDMDHENMFWYRQDPGLGLRLIYFSYDVKMKEKGDIPEGYSVSREKKERFSLILESASTNQTSMYLCASSLQLAGYNEQFFGPGTRLTVL.

The chain links TRBV7-2 to TRBJ2-5; D unresolved. V lost 0 bases, J lost 7 bases, and 6 bases lay in between. Germline assignment: CDR1 SGHTA and CDR2 FQGNSA. The CDR3 consists of 12 residues. The CDR3 DNA is TGTGCCAGCAGCTTAGCTCCGGGGACCCAGTACTTC. This translates into CASSLAPGTQYF.

This clonotype was counted between two and nine times. The chain couples TRBV20-1 to TRBJ2-1, with TRBD2 matching 14 bases. The CDR3 is 17 amino acids. The junction had 9 bases not matched to a gene; V was cut back by 3 bases and J by 5 bases. Germline loops: CDR1 DFQATT, CDR2 SNEGSKA (reference sequence). The CDR3, as DNA: TGCAGTGCTAGCCGGGGACTAGCGGGAGTGTCGGACAATGAGCAGTTCTTC. Protein: CSASRGLAGVSDNEQFF.

The chain uses TRBV5-1 and TRBJ2-1; D is unclear. Deletions cut 6 bases from V and 2 bases from J, with 9 bases between. CDR3 length: 13 residues. Germline values: CDR1 SGHRS, CDR2 YFSETQ. CDR3 DNA: TGCGCCAGCACCACGCAGGCCTACAATGAGCAGTTCTTC. Protein product: CASTTQAYNEQFF.

The genes are TRBV11-1 and TRBJ2-3; a possible D gene is TRBD2 (6 bases). The CDR3 is made up of 18 amino acids. The germline CDR1 and CDR2 sequences are SGHAT and FQDESV (reference sequence). Trimming shortened V by 1 base and J by 0 bases, and 17 bases separated the two germline ends. The CDR3 sequence is CASSLGQLHGTSTDTQYF. DNA of the CDR3: TGTGCCAGCAGCTTAGGTCAGTTGCACGGGACTAGCACAGATACGCAGTATTTT.

The chain uses TRBV28 and TRBJ2-5, with 9 bases aligning to TRBD2. The CDR3 runs to 17 residues. V gave up 6 bases and J gave up 2 bases; unmatched junction bases: 13. Germline CDR1 and CDR2: MDHEN and SYDVKM. CDR3 sequence (DNA): TGTGCCAGCAGGCGGGAGGCGACTAGCGGCTATCAAGAGACCCAGTACTTC. Translating gives CASRREATSGYQETQYF.

The chain combines TRBV18 with TRBJ2-7; 10 bases map to TRBD1. The junction had 2 bases not matched to a gene; V was cut back by 1 base and J by 5 bases. The germline V gene encodes CDR1 KGHSH and CDR2 LQKENI. The CDR3 totals 14 residues. CDR3 nucleotides: TGTGCCAGCTCACCACGACAGGGGGCGGACGAGCAGTACTTC. It is translated as CASSPRQGADEQYF.

This clonotype showed up just a few times. This sequence joins TRBV15 and TRBJ2-2; a possible D gene is TRBD2 (6 bases). CDR1 and CDR2 from the germline V gene are LNHNV and YYDKDF (reference sequence). The V gene lost 2 bases and the J gene lost 1 base, with 14 bases spanning the gap. The CDR3 runs to 17 residues. The CDR3 nucleotides read TGTGCCACCAGCAGACAAATAAGACTAGGGAACACCGGGGAGCTGTTTTTT. Its translation: CATSRQIRLGNTGELFF. The full variable domain, completed using reference TRBV15 and TRBJ2-2, is DAMVIQNPRYQVTQFGKPVTLSCSQTLNHNVMYWYQQKSSQAPKLLFHYYDKDFNNEADTPDNFQSRRPNTSFCFLDIRSPGLGDTAMYLCATSRQIRLGNTGELFFGEGSRLTVL.

CDR3 DNA: TGTGCCACCAGTTCGGCTAGCGGGGCCACAGATACGCAGTATTTT. Protein: CATSSASGATDTQYF. This chain joins TRBV24-1 and TRBJ2-3, with 9 bases aligning to TRBD2. CDR1 is KGHDR and CDR2 is SFDVKD in the germline V gene. The CDR3 has 15 amino acids. V gave up 6 bases and J gave up 2 bases; unmatched junction bases: 5.

In this sample, this clonotype turned up a few times. The rearrangement links TRBV20-1 to TRBJ1-5; D is unclear. The CDR3 runs 12 residues. The germline gives CDR1 DFQATT, CDR2 SNEGSKA (reference sequence). Trimming shortened V by 4 bases and J by 9 bases, and 13 bases separated the two germline ends. Here the CDR3 reads CSATRQNGPQHF. As DNA, the CDR3 is TGCAGTGCTACTAGACAAAACGGGCCCCAGCATTTT.

The J gene is TRBJ2-1, the V gene TRBV5-1, with 10 nucleotides matching TRBD1. Losses at the gene ends were 4 bases for V and 4 bases for J; bases not matched to a gene: 8. This CDR3 is 16 amino acids long. The germline gives CDR1 SGHRS, CDR2 YFSETQ. CDR3 bases: TGCGCCAGCAGCAGCACCCGGGACAGGGGATACAATGAGCAGTTCTTC. Translating gives CASSSTRDRGYNEQFF.

This clonotype was found many times. The DNA of the CDR3 is TGTGCCAGCAGCCGGGACAGAGATCAGCCCCAGCATTTT. This sequence encodes CASSRDRDQPQHF. The V gene is TRBV7-7, the J gene TRBJ1-5; 7 nucleotides agree with TRBD1. The junction had 3 bases not matched to a gene; V was cut back by 5 bases and J by 5 bases. Germline CDR1 reads SSHAT; CDR2 reads FNYEAQ (reference sequence). The CDR3 is 13 residues long.

This clonotype was seen more than once but under ten times. The chain joins TRBV30 to TRBJ1-1, with TRBD1 matching over 7 bases. V lost 2 bases to trimming and J lost 1 base; unmatched junction nucleotides: 10. This CDR3 contains 16 residues. Germline loops: CDR1 GTSNPN, CDR2 SVGIG (reference sequence). CDR3 DNA sequence: TGTGCCTGGAGTAAAAGGGACAGTCGGGAGAACACTGAAGCTTTCTTT. Its translation is CAWSKRDSRENTEAFF.

The chain carries TRBV28 and TRBJ1-6, with a possible D match to TRBD1 (6 bases). The CDR3 sequence is 15 residues long. The V gene's germline CDR1 is MDHEN and CDR2 SYDVKM. Trimming pared 7 bases from V and 5 bases from J, leaving 15 bases between. Here the CDR3 reads CASTPPDRNNSPLHF. Here the CDR3 DNA reads TGTGCCAGCACCCCCCCGGACAGAAATAATTCACCCCTCCACTTT.

The chain couples TRBV5-1 to TRBJ1-1; D gene uncertain. Germline assignment: CDR1 SGHRS and CDR2 YFSETQ. Trimming removed 0 bases from V and 0 bases from J, with 9 bases in between. This CDR3 is built from 15 residues. DNA of the CDR3: TGCGCCAGCAGCTTGGATTTAGATATGAACACTGAAGCTTTCTTT. It is translated as CASSLDLDMNTEAFF.

The chain couples TRBV6-5 to TRBJ2-3, with D hard to call. The CDR3 has 17 amino acids. V lost 2 bases, J lost 0 bases, and 15 bases lay in between. CDR1 and CDR2 (germline): MNHEY, SVGAGI. The CDR3 here is CASSYVHAIPSTDTQYF. The CDR3 coding sequence is TGTGCCAGCAGTTACGTCCACGCTATTCCTAGCACAGATACGCAGTATTTT.

This chain links TRBV12-3 or TRBV12-4 with TRBJ1-1; maybe TRBD1 (6 bases). The CDR3 has 13 amino acids. Trimming stripped 3 bases from V and 6 bases from J, with 11 bases between. The CDR3 sequence: CASSFGGRSEAFF. CDR3 nucleotide sequence: TGTGCCAGCAGTTTCGGGGGGCGGTCTGAAGCTTTCTTT.

The gene calls are TRBV28 and TRBJ1-1, with TRBD1 matching over 11 bases. The germline V gene has CDR1 MDHEN and CDR2 SYDVKM. V shed 6 bases, J shed 3 bases, and the junction held 0 bases outside the gene matches. This CDR3 is built from 13 residues. CDR3 DNA: TGTGCCAGCAGGGGACAGGGGGACACTGAAGCTTTCTTT. This gives the protein CASRGQGDTEAFF.

The chain combines TRBV7-3 with TRBJ2-7; D is tentatively TRBD1 or TRBD2 (5 bases each). Germline lookup yields CDR1 SGHTA and CDR2 FQGTGA. CDR3 length: 15 amino acids. The V end lost 3 bases, the J end lost 3 bases, and 15 bases lay between the germline ends. Written as DNA, the CDR3 is TGTGCCAGCAGCTTGGGACCGCATTCAATCTACGAGCAGTACTTC. It translates to CASSLGPHSIYEQYF. The full variable domain, its missing parts supplied by reference TRBV7-3 and TRBJ2-7, is GAGVSQTPSNKVTEKGKYVELRCDPISGHTALYWYRQSLGQGPEFLIYFQGTGAADDSGLPNDRFFAVRPEGSVSTLKIQRTERGDSAVYLCASSLGPHSIYEQYFGPGTRLTVT.